The clone carrying this T cell receptor (beta chain) was counted only a few times. The CDR3 is 14 residues long. The V end was cut by 4 bases, the J end by 1 base, with 10 bases between. Germline loops: CDR1 LNHDA, CDR2 SQIVND (reference sequence). The data derive from a study of blood T cell repertoires in COVID-19. Across the study: Acute and convalescent COVID-19 samples came from the United States, Italy and Spain.

Here immunoSEQ multiplex PCR was the method, and the copy in TCRdb shows in-frame clones only, minus some. Of fewer than 200,000 clones in the sample, over 60% are singletons; the top ten hold about 28%. The TCR sequence derives from a woman aged 70-85 years with acute or convalescent COVID-19. Sequencing was done on a sample of peripheral blood. The V call is TRBV19, the J call TRBJ1-1; no clear D. Here the CDR3 DNA reads TGTGCCAGTAGTAGGTACATGCCGAACACTGAAGCTTTCTTT. It encodes CASSRYMPNTEAFF.